A single sample is the source of the 23 T cell receptor beta chains below, sequenced in a study of early T cells in non-severe SARS-CoV-2 infection. Using its own MiXCR run on the 5' RACE reads, TCRdb lists one record per CDR3 protein. The table includes over 60,000 distinct CDR3 sequences, around 11% detected once. The specimen was whole blood, collected at baseline. All receptors derive from an adult who was a healthcare worker with PCR-confirmed SARS-CoV-2 infection or an uninfected control (not recorded which).

This clonotype was counted a few times. This chain links TRBV7-3 with TRBJ2-5; no firm D call. Trimming removed 3 bases at V and 6 bases at J, with 11 bases between. Germline CDR1 and CDR2: SGHTA and FQGTGA. The CDR3 totals 13 residues. The CDR3 DNA reads as TGTGCCAGCAGCTTGGCCCCCTCGCAGACCCAGTACTTC. Encoded protein: CASSLAPSQTQYF.

The chain carries TRBV30 and TRBJ1-2; 9 bases agree with TRBD1. The V and J ends lost 7 bases and 0 bases, in that order; junction bases with no gene match: 6. CDR1 and CDR2 (germline): GTSNPN, SVGIG (reference sequence). This CDR3 is 14 amino acids long. The CDR3 sequence is CASTGGKTNYGYTF. In nucleotides, the CDR3 is TGTGCCTCGACAGGGGGAAAAACTAACTATGGCTACACCTTC. The complete variable domain, with remaining parts taken from reference TRBV30 and TRBJ1-2, reads SQTIHQWPATLVQPVGSPLSLECTVEGTSNPNLYWYRQAAGRGLQLLFYSVGIGQISSEVPQNLSASRPQDRQFILSSKKLLLSDSGFYLCASTGGKTNYGYTFGSGTRLTVV.

This clonotype occurred many times. This rearrangement joins TRBV24-1 to TRBJ2-3, with TRBD1 matching 7 bases. The trim removed 4 bases at V and 6 bases at J, leaving 9 bases unmatched. CDR1 is KGHDR, CDR2 SFDVKD, per germline. The CDR3 is made up of 15 amino acids. The CDR3 loop reads CATSDPQGNFDTQYF. As DNA, the CDR3 is TGTGCCACCAGTGACCCACAGGGGAATTTTGATACGCAGTATTTT.

This clonotype has just a few counts. The gene calls are TRBV10-3 and TRBJ2-1, with D tentatively TRBD1 or TRBD2 (5 bases each). Per germline, CDR1 ENHRY and CDR2 SYGVKD. CDR3 length equals 12 residues. With 0 bases removed from V and 11 bases from J, the gap between germline ends came to 8 bases. In DNA, the CDR3 is TGTGCCATCAGTGAGTCGGGGGAAAAGCAGTTCTTC. Residues: CAISESGEKQFF.

The chain links TRBV27 to TRBJ2-3; 9 bases map to TRBD2. The CDR3 runs 16 residues. The V and J ends lost 6 bases and 4 bases, in that order; junction bases with no gene match: 11. Germline CDR1 MNHEY, CDR2 SMNVEV (reference sequence). In nucleotides, the CDR3 is TGTGCCAGCAGCAAAACGAGCGGGGGGTCTCCAGATACGCAGTATTTT. Its protein product is CASSKTSGGSPDTQYF.

This clonotype was observed at least ten times. V and J are TRBV9 and TRBJ1-6, with D possibly matching TRBD1 (5 bases). In germline, CDR1 is SGDLS, CDR2 YYNGEE. The CDR3 consists of 13 residues. Trimming removed 0 bases at V and 8 bases at J, with 6 bases between. CDR3 DNA: TGTGCCAGCAGCGTAGGGGGCCATTCACCCCTCCACTTT. Translated, it gives CASSVGGHSPLHF.

In its sample, this clonotype was seen a few times. The gene calls are TRBV19 and TRBJ2-3; unclear D gene. The CDR3 has 12 residues. Trimming removed 10 bases at V and 4 bases at J, with 12 bases between. Looked up from germline, CDR1 is LNHDA and CDR2 is SQIVND (reference sequence). CDR3 in amino acids: CATGPPADTQYF. CDR3 nucleotides: TGTGCCACCGGCCCTCCCGCAGATACGCAGTATTTT.

The sample holds a few counts of this clonotype. V usage is TRBV30 and J usage is TRBJ1-3, with D unresolved. The CDR3 runs to 13 residues. V gave up 6 bases and J gave up 1 base, with 10 bases separating them. The germline CDR1 and CDR2 sequences are GTSNPN and SVGIG (reference sequence). The DNA of the CDR3 is TGTGCCTGTCTCGGAGGGTCTGGAAACACCATATATTTT. This codes for CACLGGSGNTIYF.

On this clonotype: A single base separates this from a much larger clone, so it may be a read error. The J gene is TRBJ2-7, the V gene TRBV2; D not resolved. The V end lost 5 bases, the J end lost 3 bases, and 2 bases lay between the germline ends. Per germline, CDR1 SNHLY and CDR2 FYNNEI. CDR3 length: 10 amino acids. CDR3 coding DNA: TGTGCCAGCAGTAACTACGAGCAGTACTTC. Translation: CASSNYEQYF. Based on the CDR3 plus reference TRBV2 and TRBJ2-7, the full variable domain is EPEVTQTPSHQVTQMGQEVILRCVPISNHLYFYWYRQILGQKVEFLVSFYNNEISEKSEIFDDQFSVERPDGSNFTLKIRSTKLEDSAMYFCASSNYEQYFGPGTRLTVT.

This clonotype was picked up a small number of times. The CDR3, as DNA: TGCGCCAGCCGCCAGACGGGGGGTGGCGAAAAACTGTTTTTT. This codes for CASRQTGGGEKLFF. This chain uses TRBV5-1 with TRBJ1-4; D might be TRBD1 (5 bases). Germline V gene sequence: CDR1 SGHRS, CDR2 YFSETQ. This CDR3 spans 14 amino acids. V was cut by 7 bases and J by 8 bases, with 18 bases left in between.

This clonotype occurred many times. This chain links TRBV20-1 with TRBJ2-1; 8 bases align to TRBD1. The CDR3 runs to 12 residues. Unmatched junction bases numbered 7, after V lost 8 bases and J lost 7 bases. The V gene's germline CDR1 is DFQATT and CDR2 SNEGSKA (reference sequence). The chain's CDR3 is CSQGATQNEQFF. CDR3 nucleotides: TGCAGTCAGGGGGCCACCCAGAATGAGCAGTTCTTC.

This sequence joins TRBV6-1 and TRBJ1-2; D not certain. The germline V gene encodes CDR1 MNHNS and CDR2 SASEGT. This CDR3 contains 12 residues. Trimming shortened V by 5 bases and J by 2 bases, and 6 bases separated the two germline ends. CDR3 residues: CASSQENYGYTF. For the CDR3, the DNA is TGTGCCAGCAGTCAGGAAAACTATGGCTACACCTTC.

V gene TRBV5-4 combines with J gene TRBJ2-1; the match to TRBD2 covers 8 bases. With 0 bases clipped from V and 4 bases from J, the junction kept 6 bases outside the gene matches. The CDR3 has 16 amino acids. Looked up from germline, CDR1 is SGHNT and CDR2 is YYREEE (reference sequence). CDR3 residues: CASSLADGGVYNEQFF. The CDR3 region has the DNA TGTGCCAGCAGCTTGGCCGACGGGGGGGTTTACAATGAGCAGTTCTTC.

This clonotype was counted many times. This chain links TRBV12-3 or TRBV12-4 with TRBJ2-5; possibly TRBD1 for D (5 bases). The CDR3 spans 14 residues. V gave up 2 bases and J gave up 1 base, with 8 bases separating them. CDR3: CASSLRGRQETQYF. CDR3 DNA sequence: TGTGCCAGCAGTTTAAGGGGCCGCCAAGAGACCCAGTACTTC.

This chain joins TRBV20-1 and TRBJ2-5; TRBD1 is a possible D gene (6 bases). CDR1 is DFQATT and CDR2 is SNEGSKA in the germline V gene (reference sequence). V dropped 3 bases and J dropped 13 bases, with 15 bases sitting between them. CDR3 length: 11 amino acids. The CDR3 nucleotides are TGCAGTGCTAGCAGGGGCCTCCTCACGTACTTC. Its translation: CSASRGLLTYF.

This clonotype was detected ten times or more. DNA of the CDR3: TGTGCCAGCAGCTTAGGGGTGGTCGACGAGCAGTACTTC. Encoded protein: CASSLGVVDEQYF. This rearrangement joins TRBV7-6 to TRBJ2-7; D gene ambiguous. Germline-derived CDR1 and CDR2 are SGHVS and FNYEAQ. V was trimmed by 1 base and J by 5 bases, leaving 9 bases between them. The CDR3 has 13 residues.

The sample holds many counts of this clonotype. This chain connects TRBV11-2 to TRBJ2-5; D unresolved. Germline-derived CDR1 and CDR2 are SGHAT and FQNNGV. V lost 1 base to trimming and J lost 5 bases, with 8 bases between them. The CDR3 contains 13 residues. The CDR3 spells CASSLGTWETQYF. CDR3 DNA: TGTGCCAGCAGCTTAGGAACCTGGGAGACCCAGTACTTC.

This clonotype occurred a few times. The chain is built from TRBV19 and TRBJ2-7; maybe TRBD1 (6 bases). The CDR3 loop spans 15 amino acids. The V gene's germline CDR1 is LNHDA and CDR2 SQIVND (reference sequence). Trimming removed 2 bases at V and 4 bases at J, with 15 bases between. CDR3 in DNA: TGTGCCAGTAGTATAACAGGGACGGGGAATTACGAGCAGTACTTC. The encoded protein is CASSITGTGNYEQYF.

This chain uses TRBV5-4 with TRBJ1-2; D not certain. This CDR3 comprises 15 residues. Trimming removed 5 bases from V and 4 bases from J, with 18 bases in between. CDR1 and CDR2 (germline): SGHNT, YYREEE (reference sequence). The DNA for the CDR3 is TGTGCCAGCAGGGGTGACGGGGAAAGGACCTATGGCTACACCTTC. This sequence encodes CASRGDGERTYGYTF.

This clonotype has only a few counts. The CDR3 region is CASSTGRNQPQHF. In nucleotides, the CDR3 is TGTGCCAGCAGTACAGGGCGGAATCAGCCCCAGCATTTT. The V call is TRBV6-6, the J call TRBJ1-5; maybe TRBD1 (6 bases). CDR1 MNHNY and CDR2 SVGAGI come from the germline V gene (reference sequence). The V and J ends lost 5 bases and 4 bases respectively, with 9 bases between them. This CDR3 has 13 residues.

In regard to this clonotype: The junction and the germline gene differ at one end; a read error may be behind it. This chain joins TRBV7-7 and TRBJ2-5; TRBD2 is a possible D gene (7 bases). The CDR3 is made up of 13 amino acids. Germline lookup yields CDR1 SSHAT and CDR2 FNYEAQ (reference sequence). The CDR3 region has the DNA TGTGCTAGCAGCCGGGGGGCCCTGGAGACCCAGTACTTC. It yields the protein CASSRGALETQYF.

This clonotype was detected only a few times. The chain has TRBV12-5 and TRBJ2-3; D gene uncertain. V gave up 4 bases and J gave up 5 bases, with 25 bases separating them. Germline lookup yields CDR1 LGHNT and CDR2 FRNRAP. This CDR3 has 18 residues. Here the CDR3 reads CASGSARFWATRGDTQYF. The DNA for the CDR3 is TGTGCTAGTGGTTCGGCCCGCTTTTGGGCCACCCGCGGAGATACGCAGTATTTT.

The chain combines TRBV4-3 with TRBJ1-1; D possibly corresponds to TRBD1 (6 bases). The CDR3 consists of 17 residues. Looked up from germline, CDR1 is LGHNA and CDR2 is YSLEER. Trimming left V 0 bases short and J 4 bases short, with 18 bases between. CDR3 region: CASSQDQWAGVGTEAFF. CDR3 DNA sequence: TGCGCCAGCAGCCAAGATCAATGGGCAGGGGTAGGCACTGAAGCTTTCTTT.